This T cell receptor beta chain was identified during a study of blood T cell repertoires in COVID-19. This clone was seen a single time. V lost 4 bases to trimming and J lost 4 bases, with 13 bases between them. The CDR3 contains 14 residues. In germline, CDR1 is SNHLY, CDR2 FYNNEI. TCRdb's copy holds only in-frame clones and misses some; the assay was immunoSEQ multiplex PCR. Of about 140,000 clones in the sample, 85% to 90% were seen once. The sequencing input was PBMCs or T cells enriched from blood (not recorded which). The chain recombines TRBV2 with TRBJ2-5; no firm D call. This clonotype originated in a man aged 60 to 69 who had recovered from COVID-19. As DNA, the CDR3 is TGTGCCAGCAGTGGAGGCACTTCGGCAGAGACCCAGTACTTC. It translates to CASSGGTSAETQYF.